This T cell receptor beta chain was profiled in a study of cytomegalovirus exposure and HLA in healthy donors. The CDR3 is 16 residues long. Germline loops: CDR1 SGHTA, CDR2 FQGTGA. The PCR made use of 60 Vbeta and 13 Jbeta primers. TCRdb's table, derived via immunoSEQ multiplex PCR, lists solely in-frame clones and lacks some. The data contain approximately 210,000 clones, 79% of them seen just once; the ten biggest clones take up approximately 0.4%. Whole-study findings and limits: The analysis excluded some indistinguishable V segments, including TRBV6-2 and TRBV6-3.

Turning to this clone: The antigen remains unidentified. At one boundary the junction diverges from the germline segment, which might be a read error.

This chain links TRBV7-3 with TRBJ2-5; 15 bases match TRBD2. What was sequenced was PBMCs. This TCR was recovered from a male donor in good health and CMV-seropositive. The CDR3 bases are TGTTCCAGCAGCTTAAAGGGACTAGCGGGAGGAGAGACCCAGTACTTC. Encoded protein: CSSSLKGLAGGETQYF. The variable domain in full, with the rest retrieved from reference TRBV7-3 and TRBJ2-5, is GAGVSQTPSNKVTEKGKYVELRCDPISGHTALYWYRQSLGQGPEFLIYFQGTGAADDSGLPNDRFFAVRPEGSVSTLKIQRTERGDSAVYLCSSSLKGLAGGETQYFGPGTRLLVL.